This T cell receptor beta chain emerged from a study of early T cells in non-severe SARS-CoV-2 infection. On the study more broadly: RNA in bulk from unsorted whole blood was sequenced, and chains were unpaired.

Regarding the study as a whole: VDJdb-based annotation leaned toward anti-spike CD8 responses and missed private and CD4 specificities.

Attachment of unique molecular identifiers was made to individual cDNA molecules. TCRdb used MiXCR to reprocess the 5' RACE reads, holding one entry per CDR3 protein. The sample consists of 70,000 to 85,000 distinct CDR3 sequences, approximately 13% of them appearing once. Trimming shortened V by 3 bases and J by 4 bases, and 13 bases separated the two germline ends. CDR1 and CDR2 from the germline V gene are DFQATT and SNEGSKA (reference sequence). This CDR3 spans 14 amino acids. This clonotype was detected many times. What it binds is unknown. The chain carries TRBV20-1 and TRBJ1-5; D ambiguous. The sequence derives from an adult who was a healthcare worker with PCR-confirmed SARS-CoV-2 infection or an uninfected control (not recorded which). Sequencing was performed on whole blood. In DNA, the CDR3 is TGCAGTGCTAGCTCCCGGGGAGAGAATCAGCCCCAGCATTTT. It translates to CSASSRGENQPQHF.